This passage covers 14 T cell receptor beta chains from one sample sequenced in a study of T cells in Graves' hyperthyroidism and ophthalmopathy. Amplified TCR beta CDR3 regions derived from RNA transcripts. The study used the HTBI primer set for a first-round RT-PCR of the TCR CDR3. TCRdb re-called the multiplex PCR reads through MiXCR, storing one row per CDR3 protein. Found here are approximately 590,000 distinct CDR3 sequences, approximately 44% of them singletons; the top ten hold 8% to 8.5%. The sequencing input was peripheral blood or thyroid tissue (not recorded which). These receptors originate from a woman aged 18-29 years with Graves' hyperthyroidism.

The table lists this clonotype with a few counts. The chain is built from TRBV20-1 and TRBJ2-7, with a possible D match to TRBD2 (6 bases). V gave up 0 bases and J gave up 0 bases, with 9 bases separating them. Germline assignment: CDR1 DFQATT and CDR2 SNEGSKA (reference sequence). This CDR3 is built from 14 residues. CDR3 protein: CSARDRESSYEQYF. The CDR3 nucleotides are TGCAGTGCTAGAGATCGGGAGAGCTCCTACGAGCAGTACTTC.

The chain has TRBV5-1 and TRBJ2-2; 7 nucleotides match TRBD1. Germline V lookup: CDR1 SGHRS, CDR2 YFSETQ. The length of the CDR3 is 15 residues. The V gene end was trimmed by 4 bases and the J gene end by 6 bases; junction bases not matched to a gene: 9. The CDR3 sequence is CASSLDRSWAGELFF. The CDR3, as DNA: TGCGCCAGCAGCCTGGACAGGTCTTGGGCCGGGGAGCTGTTTTTT.

This clonotype turned up a few times. The gene calls are TRBV5-6 and TRBJ1-4; D gene ambiguous. The CDR3 length is 14 residues. The germline V gene has CDR1 SGHDT and CDR2 YYEEEE. Trimming cost V 2 bases and J 8 bases, with 13 bases left between them. In nucleotides, the CDR3 is TGTGCCAGCAGCTTTGGGGTAGGGAACGAAAAACTGTTTTTT. The encoded protein is CASSFGVGNEKLFF.

This clonotype occurred a few times. The chain carries TRBV7-9 and TRBJ2-5; 12 positions match TRBD2. Germline V gives CDR1 SEHNR, CDR2 FQNEAQ (reference sequence). There are 15 residues in the CDR3. The V and J ends lost 4 bases and 5 bases, in that order; junction bases with no gene match: 5. CDR3 sequence: CASSYPGTSGETQYF. As DNA, the CDR3 is TGTGCCAGCAGCTATCCCGGGACTAGCGGGGAGACCCAGTACTTC.

The V and J genes are TRBV29-1 and TRBJ1-1, with D hard to call. This CDR3 has 11 residues. Looked up from germline, CDR1 is SQVTM and CDR2 is ANQGSEA. With 7 bases removed from V and 0 bases from J, the gap between germline ends came to 6 bases. The CDR3 coding sequence is TGCAGCGCGGGGATGAACACTGAAGCTTTCTTT. It yields the protein CSAGMNTEAFF.

This clonotype was found many times. CDR3 amino acids: CSARTGDTEAFF. Here the CDR3 DNA reads TGCAGTGCAAGGACAGGGGACACTGAAGCTTTCTTT. The chain uses TRBV20-1 and TRBJ1-1, with 9 nucleotides matching TRBD1. The V gene's germline CDR1 is DFQATT and CDR2 SNEGSKA (reference sequence). The CDR3 contains 12 residues. J gave up 3 bases and V 6 bases, and 2 bases lay outside the gene matches.

The chain links TRBV5-4 to TRBJ1-2; TRBD1 matches 8 bases. This CDR3 is built from 16 residues. With 0 bases clipped from V and 2 bases from J, the junction kept 6 bases outside the gene matches. CDR1 SGHNT and CDR2 YYREEE come from the germline V gene (reference sequence). The CDR3 region has the DNA TGTGCCAGCAGCTTGGCCCCGGGACAGGTCAACTATGGCTACACCTTC. Translated: CASSLAPGQVNYGYTF.

V is TRBV29-1 and J is TRBJ1-1; D remains ambiguous. Germline values: CDR1 SQVTM, CDR2 ANQGSEA. This CDR3 region has 13 residues. V was shortened by 5 bases and J by 1 base, with 11 bases between the two germline ends. CDR3 residues: CSVISPGNTEAFF. CDR3 coding DNA: TGCAGCGTTATAAGTCCAGGGAACACTGAAGCTTTCTTT.

The chain combines TRBV7-9 with TRBJ2-7; D is perhaps TRBD1 (6 bases). CDR3 length: 13 residues. CDR1 is SEHNR, CDR2 FQNEAQ, per germline (reference sequence). Trimming took off 3 bases at V and 4 bases at J, with 10 bases between the two ends. CDR3 nucleotide sequence: TGTGCCAGCAGCTTCACAGGGAAATACGAGCAGTACTTC. Protein product: CASSFTGKYEQYF.

On this clonotype itself: Germline and junction disagree at one end, which may indicate a read error. This chain connects TRBV25-1 to TRBJ2-3, with 9 bases identical to TRBD1. CDR3 length equals 14 residues. CDR1 is MGHDK and CDR2 is SYGVNS in the germline V gene. CDR3 coding DNA: TGTGCCAGCAGGACCGGGACAGGGACAGGTACGCAGTATTTT. Translated: CASRTGTGTGTQYF.

The J gene is TRBJ1-1, the V gene TRBV29-1; D unclear. Germline V gene lookup returns CDR1 SQVTM and CDR2 ANQGSEA. The V end lost 8 bases, the J end lost 4 bases, and 17 bases lay between the germline ends. The CDR3 totals 13 residues. In nucleotides, the CDR3 is TGCAGCAGATTGAAAGAGGTACCCACTGAAGCTTTCTTT. Residues: CSRLKEVPTEAFF.

The V gene is TRBV7-3, the J gene TRBJ2-7; a possible D gene is TRBD1 (6 bases). The CDR3 covers 15 residues. V was shortened by 0 bases and J by 3 bases, with 12 bases between the two germline ends. CDR1 and CDR2 from the germline V gene are SGHTA and FQGTGA. Written as DNA, the CDR3 is TGTGCCAGCAGCTTAACCAGGGGATCTGTCTACGAGCAGTACTTC. This gives the protein CASSLTRGSVYEQYF.

The genes are TRBV2 and TRBJ1-1; D uncertain. CDR1 and CDR2 from the germline V gene are SNHLY and FYNNEI. V lost 3 bases and J lost 1, with 12 bases in between. The length of the CDR3 is 15 residues. In DNA form, the CDR3 reads TGTGCCAGCAGTGAGCGCGACCTTCGGAACACTGAAGCTTTCTTT. Translated, it gives CASSERDLRNTEAFF. The full variable domain, rest sourced from reference TRBV2 and TRBJ1-1, is EPEVTQTPSHQVTQMGQEVILRCVPISNHLYFYWYRQILGQKVEFLVSFYNNEISEKSEIFDDQFSVERPDGSNFTLKIRSTKLEDSAMYFCASSERDLRNTEAFFGQGTRLTVV.

This clonotype showed up just once. The junction departs from the called germline gene at one end, perhaps through a read error. This chain connects TRBV10-3 to TRBJ2-2; no firm D call. The CDR3 has 16 residues. Germline CDR1 and CDR2: ENHRY and SYGVKD. In nucleotides, the CDR3 is TGTGCCAGCAGTGAGTCCTTGGATAGGAAGACCGGGGAGCTGTTTTTT. It encodes CASSESLDRKTGELFF.